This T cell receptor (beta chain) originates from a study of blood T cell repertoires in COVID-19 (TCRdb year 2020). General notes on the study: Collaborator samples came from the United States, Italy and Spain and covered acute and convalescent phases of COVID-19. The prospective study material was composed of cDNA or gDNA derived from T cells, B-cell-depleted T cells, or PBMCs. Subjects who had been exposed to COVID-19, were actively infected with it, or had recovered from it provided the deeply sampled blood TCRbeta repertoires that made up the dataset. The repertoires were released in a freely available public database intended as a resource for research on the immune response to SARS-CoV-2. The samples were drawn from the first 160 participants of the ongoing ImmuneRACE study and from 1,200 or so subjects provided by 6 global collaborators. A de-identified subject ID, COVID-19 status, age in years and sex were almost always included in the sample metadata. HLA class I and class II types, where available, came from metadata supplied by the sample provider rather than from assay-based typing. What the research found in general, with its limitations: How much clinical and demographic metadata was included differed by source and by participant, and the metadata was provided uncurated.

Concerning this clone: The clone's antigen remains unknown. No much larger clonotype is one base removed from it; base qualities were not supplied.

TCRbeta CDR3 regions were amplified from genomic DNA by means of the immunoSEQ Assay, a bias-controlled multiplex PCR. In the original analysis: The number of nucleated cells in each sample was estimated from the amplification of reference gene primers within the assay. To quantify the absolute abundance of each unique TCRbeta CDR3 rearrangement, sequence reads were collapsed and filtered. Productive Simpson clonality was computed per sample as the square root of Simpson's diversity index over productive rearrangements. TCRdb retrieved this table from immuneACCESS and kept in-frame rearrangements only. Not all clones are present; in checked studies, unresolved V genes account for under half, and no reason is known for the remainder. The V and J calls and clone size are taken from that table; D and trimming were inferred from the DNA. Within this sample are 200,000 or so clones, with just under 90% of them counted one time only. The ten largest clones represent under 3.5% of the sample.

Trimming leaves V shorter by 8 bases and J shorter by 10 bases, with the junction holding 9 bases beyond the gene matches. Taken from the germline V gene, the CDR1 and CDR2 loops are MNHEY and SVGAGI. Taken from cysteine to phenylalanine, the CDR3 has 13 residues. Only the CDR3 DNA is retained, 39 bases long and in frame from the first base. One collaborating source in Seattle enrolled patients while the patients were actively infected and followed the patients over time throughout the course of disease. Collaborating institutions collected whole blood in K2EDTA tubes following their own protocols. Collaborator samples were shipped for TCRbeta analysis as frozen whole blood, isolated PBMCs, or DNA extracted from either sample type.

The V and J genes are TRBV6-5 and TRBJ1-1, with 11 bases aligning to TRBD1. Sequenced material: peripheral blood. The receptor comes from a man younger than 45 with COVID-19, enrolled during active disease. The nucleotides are TGTGCCAGCGGACAGGGGGCCCGCAATGGAGCTTTCTTT. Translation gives CASGQGARNGAFF.